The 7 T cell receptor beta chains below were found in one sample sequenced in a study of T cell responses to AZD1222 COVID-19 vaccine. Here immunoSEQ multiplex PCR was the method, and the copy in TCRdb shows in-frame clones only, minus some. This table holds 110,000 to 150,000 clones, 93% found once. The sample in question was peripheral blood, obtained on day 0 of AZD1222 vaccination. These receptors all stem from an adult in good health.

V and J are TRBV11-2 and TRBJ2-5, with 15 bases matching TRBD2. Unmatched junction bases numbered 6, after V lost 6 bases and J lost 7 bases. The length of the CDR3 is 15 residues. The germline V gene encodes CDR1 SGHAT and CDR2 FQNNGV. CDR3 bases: TGTGCCAGCAGTGGGACTAGCGGGGGGCGGGGGACCCAGTACTTC. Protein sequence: CASSGTSGGRGTQYF.

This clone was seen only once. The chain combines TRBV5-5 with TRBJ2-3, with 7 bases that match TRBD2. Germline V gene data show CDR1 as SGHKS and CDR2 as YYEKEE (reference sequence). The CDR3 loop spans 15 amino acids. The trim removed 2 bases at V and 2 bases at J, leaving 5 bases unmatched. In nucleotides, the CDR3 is TGTGCCAGCAGCTTTCCCAGCGGGGACACAGATACGCAGTATTTT. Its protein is CASSFPSGDTDTQYF. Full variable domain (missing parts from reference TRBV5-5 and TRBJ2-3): DAGVTQSPTHLIKTRGQQVTLRCSPISGHKSVSWYQQVLGQGPQFIFQYYEKEERGRGNFPDRFSARQFPNYSSELNVNALLLGDSALYLCASSFPSGDTDTQYFGPGTRLTVL.

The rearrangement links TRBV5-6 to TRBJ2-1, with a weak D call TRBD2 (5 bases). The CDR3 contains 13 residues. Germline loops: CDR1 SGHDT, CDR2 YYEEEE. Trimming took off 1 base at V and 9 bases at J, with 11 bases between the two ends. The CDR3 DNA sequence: TGTGCCAGCAGCTTGTCTTGGGAGCGTGAGCAGTTCTTC. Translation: CASSLSWEREQFF.

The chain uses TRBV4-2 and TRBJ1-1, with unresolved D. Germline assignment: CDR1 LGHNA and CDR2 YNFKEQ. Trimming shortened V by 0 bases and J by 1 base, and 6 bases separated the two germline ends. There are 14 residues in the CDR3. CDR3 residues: CASSQDLTNTEAFF. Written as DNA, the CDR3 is TGTGCCAGCAGCCAAGATTTAACGAACACTGAAGCTTTCTTT.

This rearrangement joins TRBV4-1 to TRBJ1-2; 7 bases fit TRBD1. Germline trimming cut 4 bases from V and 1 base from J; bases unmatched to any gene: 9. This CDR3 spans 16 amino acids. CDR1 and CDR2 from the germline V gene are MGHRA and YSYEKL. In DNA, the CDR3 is TGCGCCAGCAGCCTCGAGCCGGGACAGCTTAACTATGGCTACACCTTC. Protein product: CASSLEPGQLNYGYTF.

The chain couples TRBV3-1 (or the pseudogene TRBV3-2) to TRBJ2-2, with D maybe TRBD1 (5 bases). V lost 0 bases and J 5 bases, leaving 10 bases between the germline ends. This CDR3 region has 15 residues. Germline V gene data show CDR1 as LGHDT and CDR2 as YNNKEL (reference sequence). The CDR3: CASSQDYSGTGELFF. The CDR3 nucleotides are TGTGCCAGCAGCCAAGATTATTCAGGGACCGGGGAGCTGTTTTTT.

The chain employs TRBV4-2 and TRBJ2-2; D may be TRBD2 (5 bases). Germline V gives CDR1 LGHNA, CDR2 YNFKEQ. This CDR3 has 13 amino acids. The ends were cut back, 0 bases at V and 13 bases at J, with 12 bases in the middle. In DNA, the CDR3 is TGTGCCAGCAGCCAAGACGGCAGCCGGGGGCTGTTTTTT. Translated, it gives CASSQDGSRGLFF.